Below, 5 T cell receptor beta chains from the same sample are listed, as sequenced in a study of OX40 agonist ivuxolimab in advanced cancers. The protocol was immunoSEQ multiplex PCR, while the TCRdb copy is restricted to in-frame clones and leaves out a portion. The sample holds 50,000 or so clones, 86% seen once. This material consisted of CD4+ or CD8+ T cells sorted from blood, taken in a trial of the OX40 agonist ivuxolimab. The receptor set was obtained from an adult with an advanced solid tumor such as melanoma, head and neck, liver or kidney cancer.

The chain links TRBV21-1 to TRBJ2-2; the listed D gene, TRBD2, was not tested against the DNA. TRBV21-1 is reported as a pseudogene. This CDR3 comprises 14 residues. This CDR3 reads CASCSSGDTGELFF. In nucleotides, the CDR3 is TGTGCCAGCTGTTCTAGCGGGGACACCGGGGAGCTGTTTTTT.

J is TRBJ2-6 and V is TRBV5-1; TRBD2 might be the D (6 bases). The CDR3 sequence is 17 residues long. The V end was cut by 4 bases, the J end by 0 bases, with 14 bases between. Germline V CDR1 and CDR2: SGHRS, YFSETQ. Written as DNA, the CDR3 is TGCGCCAGCAGCGCACGTATGACTAGCTCTGGGGCCAACGTCCTGACTTTC. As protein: CASSARMTSSGANVLTF.

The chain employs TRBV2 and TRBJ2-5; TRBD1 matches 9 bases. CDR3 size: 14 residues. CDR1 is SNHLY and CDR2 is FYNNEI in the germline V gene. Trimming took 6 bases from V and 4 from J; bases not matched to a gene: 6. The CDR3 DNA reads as TGTGCCAGCAGACCCGGGACAGGGTCAGAGACCCAGTACTTC. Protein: CASRPGTGSETQYF.

CDR3 nucleotides: TGTGCCAGCAGTCAGGACAGTCGGACTGAAGCTTTCTTT. Protein product: CASSQDSRTEAFF. The chain has TRBV6-5 and TRBJ1-1, with a weak D call TRBD1 (6 bases). Germline V CDR1 and CDR2: MNHEY, SVGAGI. This CDR3 has 13 residues. Deletions cut 5 bases from V and 5 bases from J, with 12 bases between.

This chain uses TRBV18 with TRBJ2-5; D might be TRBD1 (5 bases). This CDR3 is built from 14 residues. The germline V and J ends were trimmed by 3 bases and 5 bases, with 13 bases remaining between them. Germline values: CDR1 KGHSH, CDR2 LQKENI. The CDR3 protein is CASSPDNPRETQYF. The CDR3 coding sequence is TGTGCCAGCTCACCGGACAATCCGAGGGAGACCCAGTACTTC.